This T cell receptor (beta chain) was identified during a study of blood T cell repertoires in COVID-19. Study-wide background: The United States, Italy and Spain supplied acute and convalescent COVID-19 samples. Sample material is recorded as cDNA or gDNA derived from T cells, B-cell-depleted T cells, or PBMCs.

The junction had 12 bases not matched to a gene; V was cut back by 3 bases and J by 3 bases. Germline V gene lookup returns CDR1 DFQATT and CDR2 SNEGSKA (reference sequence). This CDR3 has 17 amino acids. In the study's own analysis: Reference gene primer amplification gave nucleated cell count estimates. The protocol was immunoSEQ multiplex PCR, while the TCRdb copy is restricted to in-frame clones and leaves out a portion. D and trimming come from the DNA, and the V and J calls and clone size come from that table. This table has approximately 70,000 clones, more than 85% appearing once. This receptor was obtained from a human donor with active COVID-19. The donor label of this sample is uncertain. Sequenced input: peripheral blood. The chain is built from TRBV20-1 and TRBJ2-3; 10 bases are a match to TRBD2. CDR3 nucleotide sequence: TGCAGTGCTAGTGCCCTAGCGGGAGTGGATCAGACAGATACGCAGTATTTT. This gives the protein CSASALAGVDQTDTQYF.